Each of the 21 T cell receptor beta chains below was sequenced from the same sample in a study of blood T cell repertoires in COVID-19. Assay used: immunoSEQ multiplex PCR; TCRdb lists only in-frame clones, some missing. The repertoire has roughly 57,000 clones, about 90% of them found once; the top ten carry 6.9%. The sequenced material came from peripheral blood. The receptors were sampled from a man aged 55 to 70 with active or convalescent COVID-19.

The CDR3 nucleotides read TGCGCCAGCAGCTCAACAGGGGGCTCCTACAATGAGCAGTTCTTC. It codes for CASSSTGGSYNEQFF. The chain is built from TRBV4-1 and TRBJ2-1, with TRBD1 matching 8 bases. Germline values: CDR1 MGHRA, CDR2 YSYEKL. The ends lost 5 bases at V and 0 bases at J; junction bases unmatched: 3. This CDR3 comprises 15 residues.

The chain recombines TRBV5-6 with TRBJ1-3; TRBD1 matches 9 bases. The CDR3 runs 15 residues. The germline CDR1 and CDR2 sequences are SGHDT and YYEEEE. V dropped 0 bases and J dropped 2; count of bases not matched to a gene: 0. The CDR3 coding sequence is TGTGCCAGCAGCTTGGGGACAGGGGCTGGAAACACCATATATTTT. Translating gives CASSLGTGAGNTIYF.

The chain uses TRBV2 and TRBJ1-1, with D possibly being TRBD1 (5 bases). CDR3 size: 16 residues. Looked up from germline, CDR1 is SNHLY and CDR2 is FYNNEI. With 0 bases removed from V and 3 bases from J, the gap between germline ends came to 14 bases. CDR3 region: CASSEAIFVTDTEAFF. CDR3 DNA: TGTGCCAGCAGTGAAGCGATCTTTGTGACAGACACTGAAGCTTTCTTT.

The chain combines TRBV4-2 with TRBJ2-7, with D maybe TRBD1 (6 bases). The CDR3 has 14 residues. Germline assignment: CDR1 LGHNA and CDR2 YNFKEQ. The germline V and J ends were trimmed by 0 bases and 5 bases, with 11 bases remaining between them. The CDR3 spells CASSQDRTGNEQYF. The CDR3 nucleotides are TGTGCCAGCAGCCAAGATCGTACAGGGAACGAGCAGTACTTC.

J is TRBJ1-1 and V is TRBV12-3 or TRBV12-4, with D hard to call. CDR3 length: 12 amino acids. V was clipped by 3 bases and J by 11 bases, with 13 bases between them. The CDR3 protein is CASSLDIGRAFF. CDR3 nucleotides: TGTGCCAGCAGTTTGGATATTGGGAGGGCTTTCTTT.

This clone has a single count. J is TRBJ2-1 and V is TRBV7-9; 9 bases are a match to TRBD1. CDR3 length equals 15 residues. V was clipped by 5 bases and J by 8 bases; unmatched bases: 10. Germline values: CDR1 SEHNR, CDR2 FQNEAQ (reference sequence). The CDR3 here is CASSQDRGGLYEQFF. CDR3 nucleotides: TGTGCCAGCAGCCAGGACAGGGGTGGATTGTATGAGCAGTTCTTC.

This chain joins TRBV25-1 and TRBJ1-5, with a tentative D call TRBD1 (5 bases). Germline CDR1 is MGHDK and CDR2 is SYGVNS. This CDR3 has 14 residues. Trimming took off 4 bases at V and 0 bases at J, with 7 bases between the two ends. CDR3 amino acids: CASSGTNSNQPQHF. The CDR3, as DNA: TGTGCCAGCAGTGGGACAAATAGCAATCAGCCCCAGCATTTT.

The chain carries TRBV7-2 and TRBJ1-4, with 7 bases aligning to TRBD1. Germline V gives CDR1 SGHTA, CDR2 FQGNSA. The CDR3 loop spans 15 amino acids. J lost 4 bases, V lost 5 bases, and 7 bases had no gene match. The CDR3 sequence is CASSPTGVLNEKLFF. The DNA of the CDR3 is TGTGCCAGCAGCCCCACAGGGGTCCTTAATGAAAAACTGTTTTTT.

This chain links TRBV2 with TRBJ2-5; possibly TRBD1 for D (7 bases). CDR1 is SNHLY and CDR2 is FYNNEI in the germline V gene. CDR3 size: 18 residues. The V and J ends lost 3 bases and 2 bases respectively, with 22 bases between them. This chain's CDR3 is CASSDSPRRGLLQETQYF. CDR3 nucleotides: TGTGCCAGCAGTGATTCCCCTCGGAGGGGGCTTCTTCAAGAGACCCAGTACTTC.

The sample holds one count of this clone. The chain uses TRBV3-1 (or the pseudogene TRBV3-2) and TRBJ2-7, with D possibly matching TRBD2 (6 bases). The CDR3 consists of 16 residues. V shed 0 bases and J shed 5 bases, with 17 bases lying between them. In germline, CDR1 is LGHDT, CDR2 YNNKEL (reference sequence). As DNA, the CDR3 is TGTGCCAGCAGCCAAGAGGGACTCCTAACAATCCACGAGCAGTACTTC. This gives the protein CASSQEGLLTIHEQYF.

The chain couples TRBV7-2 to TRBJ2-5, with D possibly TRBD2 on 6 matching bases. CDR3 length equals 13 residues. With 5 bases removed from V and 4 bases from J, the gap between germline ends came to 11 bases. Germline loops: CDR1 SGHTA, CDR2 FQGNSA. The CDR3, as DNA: TGTGCCAGCAGCCCGGGACTCGGAGAGACCCAGTACTTC. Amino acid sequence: CASSPGLGETQYF.

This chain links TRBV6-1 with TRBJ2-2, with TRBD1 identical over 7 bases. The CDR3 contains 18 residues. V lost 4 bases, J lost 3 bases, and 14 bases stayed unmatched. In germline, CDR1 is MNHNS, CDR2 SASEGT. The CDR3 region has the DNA TGTGCCAGCAGTGCAAAAAAAATCCAGGGGGTGGACACCGGGGAGCTGTTTTTT. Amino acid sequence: CASSAKKIQGVDTGELFF.

The CDR3 sequence: CASSSQGGSYNEQFF. The CDR3 bases are TGTGCCAGCAGCTCCCAGGGGGGTTCGTACAATGAGCAGTTCTTC. The chain is built from TRBV7-2 and TRBJ2-1; maybe TRBD1 (7 bases). The V and J ends lost 4 bases and 4 bases respectively, with 14 bases between them. The germline CDR1 and CDR2 sequences are SGHTA and FQGNSA. The CDR3 is 15 residues long. The entire variable domain, with the rest obtained from reference TRBV7-2 and TRBJ2-1, is as follows: GAGVSQSPSNKVTEKGKDVELRCDPISGHTALYWYRQSLGQGLEFLIYFQGNSAPDKSGLPSDRFSAERTGGSVSTLTIQRTQQEDSAVYLCASSSQGGSYNEQFFGPGTRLTVL.

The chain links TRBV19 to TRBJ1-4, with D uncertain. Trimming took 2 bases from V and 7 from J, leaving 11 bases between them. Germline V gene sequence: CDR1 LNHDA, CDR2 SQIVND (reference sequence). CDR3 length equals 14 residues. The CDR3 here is CASSIRSRGEKLFF. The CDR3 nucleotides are TGTGCCAGTAGTATAAGGTCACGAGGTGAAAAACTGTTTTTT.

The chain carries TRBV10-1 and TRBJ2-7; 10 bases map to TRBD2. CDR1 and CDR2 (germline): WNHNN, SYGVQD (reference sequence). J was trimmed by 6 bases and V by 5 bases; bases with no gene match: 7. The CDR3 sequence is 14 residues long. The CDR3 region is CASSKSGRAGEQYF. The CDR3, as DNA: TGCGCCAGCAGTAAAAGCGGGAGGGCCGGCGAGCAGTACTTC.

The CDR3 region is CASSYSSGAPLYNEQFF. In DNA form, the CDR3 reads TGTGCCAGCAGTTACTCGAGTGGGGCCCCCTTATACAATGAGCAGTTCTTC. V usage is TRBV6-2 or TRBV6-3 and J usage is TRBJ2-1; TRBD1 might be the D (5 bases). Trimming shortened V by 0 bases and J by 4 bases, and 16 bases separated the two germline ends. The CDR3 totals 17 residues. Germline CDR1 and CDR2: MNHEY and SVGEGT.

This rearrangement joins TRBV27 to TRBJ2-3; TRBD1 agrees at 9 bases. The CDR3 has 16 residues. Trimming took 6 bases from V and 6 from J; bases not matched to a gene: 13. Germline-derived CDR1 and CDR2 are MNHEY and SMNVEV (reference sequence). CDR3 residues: CASSSIWDRDADTQYF. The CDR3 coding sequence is TGTGCCAGCAGCTCTATTTGGGACAGGGACGCGGATACGCAGTATTTT.

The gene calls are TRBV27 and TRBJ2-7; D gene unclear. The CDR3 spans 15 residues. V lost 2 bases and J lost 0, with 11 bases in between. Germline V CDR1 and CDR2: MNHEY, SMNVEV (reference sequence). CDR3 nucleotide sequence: TGTGCCAGCAGTTTAAGACTCCTTAGCTCCTACGAGCAGTACTTC. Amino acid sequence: CASSLRLLSSYEQYF.

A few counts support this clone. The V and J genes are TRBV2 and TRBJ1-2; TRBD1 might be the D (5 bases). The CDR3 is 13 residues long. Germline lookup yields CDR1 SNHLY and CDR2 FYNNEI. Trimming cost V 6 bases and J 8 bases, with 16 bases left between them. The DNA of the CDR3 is TGTGCCAGCAGCGCAGATTGGGGCTGGGGCTACACCTTC. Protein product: CASSADWGWGYTF. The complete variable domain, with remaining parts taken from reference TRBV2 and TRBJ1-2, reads EPEVTQTPSHQVTQMGQEVILRCVPISNHLYFYWYRQILGQKVEFLVSFYNNEISEKSEIFDDQFSVERPDGSNFTLKIRSTKLEDSAMYFCASSADWGWGYTFGSGTRLTVV.

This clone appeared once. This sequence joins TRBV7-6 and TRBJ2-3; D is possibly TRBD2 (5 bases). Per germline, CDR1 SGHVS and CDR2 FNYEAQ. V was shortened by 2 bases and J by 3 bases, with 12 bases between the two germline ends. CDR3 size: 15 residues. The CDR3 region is CASSLNSGRTDTQYF. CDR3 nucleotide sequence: TGTGCCAGCAGCTTAAACTCGGGGAGAACAGATACGCAGTATTTT.

The CDR3 DNA sequence: TGTGCCTGGGATAGAAACTATGGCTACACCTTC. This codes for CAWDRNYGYTF. The V call is TRBV30, the J call TRBJ1-2; D is ambiguous. In germline, CDR1 is GTSNPN, CDR2 SVGIG (reference sequence). With 5 bases removed from V and 2 bases from J, the gap between germline ends came to 6 bases. The CDR3 length is 11 residues.